This T cell receptor (beta chain) is drawn from a study of blood T cell repertoires in COVID-19. Study details: The samples span acute and convalescent COVID-19 from the United States, Italy and Spain. PBMCs, B-cell-depleted T cells, or T cells provided the cDNA or gDNA that made up the material.

In the original workflow: Amplification with reference gene primers provided the estimates of nucleated cell counts. TCRdb's copy holds only in-frame clones and misses some; the assay was immunoSEQ multiplex PCR. V and J calls plus clone size are reproduced from that table; the DNA served to infer D and trimming. There are 130,000 or so clones in the sample; around four fifths occur only once, and 15% to 20% lies in the top ten. Germline CDR1 and CDR2: SGHRS and YFSETQ. With 3 bases removed from V and 5 bases from J, the gap between germline ends came to 20 bases. The CDR3 extends over 16 amino acids.

The chain couples TRBV5-1 to TRBJ2-5, with D perhaps TRBD2 (6 bases). Material: peripheral blood. The clonotype was recovered from a man between 60 and 75 years old with active or convalescent COVID-19. CDR3 in amino acids: CASSYGLPGEVETQYF. CDR3 nucleotide sequence: TGCGCCAGCAGCTACGGACTCCCCGGGGAGGTGGAGACCCAGTACTTC.